Below, one TCR beta chain is given with its context. Its antigen remains unknown. The CDR3 extends over 16 amino acids. Germline-derived CDR1 and CDR2 are SGDLS and YYNGEE. Trimming at V came to 0 bases and at J to 9 bases, leaving 9 bases not matched to a gene. These data originate in a study of T-cell memory formation after mild COVID-19. General study points: There was no confirmation that second-wave clones peaking on day 37 were SARS-CoV-2 specific. In pre-infection memory, a portion of responding clones appeared, which suggested that cross-reactive memory joined.

Via MiXCR, TCRdb re-called the 5' RACE reads, giving one row per CDR3 protein. The sample holds roughly 560,000 distinct CDR3 sequences, about a fifth seen once. The sequence came from an adult woman who had mild COVID-19 (a few samples of this study predate the infection). Cell type and time point are not known. The rearrangement links TRBV9 to TRBJ2-1; TRBD2 matches 10 bases. Material: PBMCs or a T cell subset sorted from them (not recorded which). CDR3 protein: CASSVGRAGGRFEQFF. CDR3 sequence (DNA): TGTGCCAGCAGCGTAGGCAGAGCGGGAGGGCGATTTGAGCAGTTCTTC.